The sequence of this TCR beta chain was determined in a study of blood T cell repertoires in COVID-19. Germline-derived CDR1 and CDR2 are SNHLY and FYNNEI. V shed 8 bases and J shed 7 bases, with 18 bases lying between them. The CDR3 covers 13 residues. Assay: immunoSEQ multiplex PCR; the TCRdb copy retains only in-frame clones and omits some. The sample has about 140,000 clones; 81% are singletons. This sequence joins TRBV2 and TRBJ2-7; D perhaps matches TRBD2 (5 bases). The TCR comes from a human donor in a cohort sampled during active COVID-19. Sequenced material: peripheral blood. This chain's CDR3 is CASSRTEAGEQYF. The CDR3 nucleotides read TGTGCCAGCTCCAGGACGGAGGCTGGGGAGCAGTACTTC. The whole variable domain, filled in from reference TRBV2 and TRBJ2-7, reads EPEVTQTPSHQVTQMGQEVILRCVPISNHLYFYWYRQILGQKVEFLVSFYNNEISEKSEIFDDQFSVERPDGSNFTLKIRSTKLEDSAMYFCASSRTEAGEQYFGPGTRLTVT.